This T cell receptor (beta chain) is from a study of CD8+ T cells in alopecia areata. To note about this clone: Its antigen is undetermined.

Extraction and reverse transcription of RNA yielded cDNA as the sequencing template. Generated by immunoSEQ multiplex PCR, the TCRdb table keeps only in-frame clones and is missing some. The repertoire holds roughly 25,000 clones, with around 50% as singletons. Lesional scalp punch biopsies and peripheral blood came from alopecia areata patients. Regarding the study as a whole: Tissue-resident alphabeta T cells belonging to normal skin likewise get sequenced within scalp specimens. Normal scalp showed lower clonality than lesional scalp, especially alopecia totalis/universalis.

This receptor was identified in a human donor with alopecia areata. Sequencing used NKG2D-high CD8+ T cells sorted from blood.

The CDR3 loop is CASSTGSTEAFF. As DNA, the CDR3 is TGTGCCAGCAGCACAGGGAGCACTGAAGCTTTCTTT. The rearrangement links TRBV27 to TRBJ1-1, with a possible D match to TRBD1 (6 bases). CDR3 length: 12 residues. Germline CDR1 and CDR2: MNHEY and SMNVEV (reference sequence). Trimming shortened V by 6 bases and J by 4 bases, and 9 bases separated the two germline ends.